The next 27 T cell receptor beta chains were all read from a single sample in a study of molecular identifiers for immune sequencing clone quantification. TCRdb analysed the PCR reads with MiXCR anew, one entry per CDR3 protein. This table has just under 650,000 distinct CDR3 sequences, nearly 20% appearing once. The sample was naive CD8+ T cells from blood, with Jurkat cell RNA spiked in. Subset noted: FACS-sorted CD8+CD4-CCR7+CD45RA+ naive T cells. The receptors shown here come from a human donor in good health. Some libraries in this study had Jurkat cell RNA spiked in.

In its sample, this clonotype was seen many times. The J gene is TRBJ1-1, the V gene TRBV6-2 or TRBV6-3, with unresolved D. This CDR3 is 11 amino acids long. Germline CDR1 and CDR2: MNHEY and SVGEGT. Trimming removed 7 bases from V and 8 bases from J, with 11 bases in between. CDR3 bases: TGTGCCAGCACTATAGGAACCGAAGCTTTCTTT. This codes for CASTIGTEAFF.

V and J are TRBV19 and TRBJ2-5; D is possibly TRBD2 (5 bases). The CDR3 is made up of 16 amino acids. Trimming left V 0 bases short and J 4 bases short, with 15 bases between. CDR1 is LNHDA, CDR2 SQIVND, per germline (reference sequence). CDR3 protein: CASSIDREALSETQYF. The CDR3 bases are TGTGCCAGTAGTATAGACCGGGAAGCCCTCTCAGAGACCCAGTACTTC.

In its sample, this clonotype was seen many times. This chain links TRBV20-1 with TRBJ1-1; 7 nucleotides align to TRBD1. V shed 1 base, J shed 4 bases, and the junction held 15 bases outside the gene matches. This CDR3 is built from 17 residues. The germline V gene has CDR1 DFQATT and CDR2 SNEGSKA (reference sequence). The CDR3: CSARADREVSVGTEAFF. CDR3 in DNA: TGCAGTGCTAGAGCCGACAGGGAGGTTTCGGTAGGCACTGAAGCTTTCTTT.

In regard to this clonotype: This sequence may be a read error, since a much larger clone differs from it by one base. The chain couples TRBV6-2 or TRBV6-3 to TRBJ1-5, with D unresolved. V was trimmed by 0 bases and J by 6 bases, leaving 12 bases between them. Looked up from germline, CDR1 is MNHEY and CDR2 is SVGEGT. The CDR3 length is 15 residues. This chain's CDR3 is CASSYSQDVVQPQHF. The CDR3 DNA is TGTGCCAGCAGTTACTCGCAGGACGTCGTTCAGCCCCAGCATTTT.

Remarks on this clonotype: A much more abundant neighbour one base away suggests this may be a read error. This chain links TRBV20-1 with TRBJ1-5; D uncertain. There are 14 residues in the CDR3. Germline V CDR1 and CDR2: DFQATT, SNEGSKA (reference sequence). The CDR3, as DNA: TGCAGTGCTATTAATTGGGATAGTGGTCAGTCCCAGCATTTT. Amino acid sequence: CSAINWDSGQSQHF.

This clonotype was recorded many times. This chain connects TRBV12-3 or TRBV12-4 to TRBJ1-1, with D perhaps TRBD1 (5 bases). The CDR3 loop spans 14 amino acids. With 7 bases removed from V and 4 bases from J, the gap between germline ends came to 16 bases. The CDR3 loop is CASTLTGTSTEAFF. DNA for the CDR3: TGTGCCAGCACCTTAACAGGAACTAGCACTGAAGCTTTCTTT.

Ten or more counts support this clonotype. V and J are TRBV6-2 or TRBV6-3 and TRBJ2-7, with D unclear. V shed 4 bases and J shed 5 bases, with 15 bases lying between them. The CDR3 length is 14 residues. CDR1 and CDR2 (germline): MNHEY, SVGEGT. In DNA, the CDR3 is TGTGCCAGCAGTTCGAGGACCTGGCGGAACGAGCAGTACTTC. This codes for CASSSRTWRNEQYF.

About this clonotype itself: The junction departs from the called germline gene at one end, perhaps through a read error. V usage is TRBV5-6 and J usage is TRBJ2-1; D gene unclear. This CDR3 is built from 12 residues. CDR1 and CDR2 from the germline V gene are SGHDT and YYEEEE. The CDR3 sequence is CASSSVSNEQLF. For the CDR3, the DNA is TGTGCCAGCAGCTCCGTCAGCAATGAGCAGCTCTTC. The variable domain in full, completed from reference TRBV5-6 and TRBJ2-1, reads DAGVTQSPTHLIKTRGQQVTLRCSPKSGHDTVSWYQQALGQGPQFIFQYYEEEERQRGNFPDRFSGHQFPNYSSELNVNALLLGDSALYLCASSSVSNEQLFGPGTRLTVL.

A remark on this clonotype: A much bigger clone sits one base away, suggesting this may be a read error. The chain carries TRBV11-2 and TRBJ2-1, with TRBD1 matching 7 bases. This CDR3 has 15 residues. Germline CDR1 and CDR2: SGHAT and FQNNGV. The junction had 13 bases not matched to a gene; V was cut back by 6 bases and J by 8 bases. The CDR3 DNA follows: TGTGCCAGCAGACCAGACAGGGAACGAATCTATGAGCAGTTCTTC. Translating gives CASRPDRERIYEQFF.

About this clonotype: Compared with germline, one end of the junction differs, possibly owing to a read error. This rearrangement joins TRBV6-5 to TRBJ1-2; D is undetermined. This CDR3 region has 13 residues. Germline assignment: CDR1 MNHEY and CDR2 SVGAGI. CDR3 nucleotides: TGTGCCAGCAGTTATGCCGGAGACTATGGCTGCACCTTC. Protein: CASSYAGDYGCTF.

Remarks on this clonotype: This clone may be a read error of a much larger clone one base away. In nucleotides, the CDR3 is TGCGCCGGCAGCCAAGTATCGGGGGCCGGGTACGAGCAGTACTTC. Translation: CAGSQVSGAGYEQYF. The chain carries TRBV4-3 and TRBJ2-7, with D perhaps assigned TRBD1 or TRBD2 (6 bases each). This CDR3 is built from 15 residues. Germline V gives CDR1 LGHNA, CDR2 YSLEER.

This clonotype was found once. A much bigger clone sits one base away, suggesting this may be a read error. The rearrangement links TRBV7-9 to TRBJ1-1, with 10 bases fitting TRBD1. The CDR3 sequence is 15 residues long. Germline CDR1 reads SEHNR; CDR2 reads FQNEAQ (reference sequence). This chain's CDR3 is CAGSLGTGANTEAFF. The CDR3 DNA reads as TGTGCCGGCAGCTTAGGGACAGGGGCGAACACTGAAGCTTTCTTT.

This clonotype was observed many times. The rearrangement uses TRBV5-1 and TRBJ2-7, with 9 bases aligning to TRBD2. CDR3 length: 15 amino acids. V gave up 5 bases and J gave up 5 bases; unmatched junction bases: 11. CDR1 and CDR2 (germline): SGHRS, YFSETQ. CDR3 DNA: TGCGCCAGCAGTGAGATTAGCGGGAGATATGACGAGCAGTACTTC. It codes for CASSEISGRYDEQYF.

CDR3 in amino acids: CAWSGDSIADTQYF. For the CDR3, the DNA is TGTGCCTGGAGTGGGGACTCCATAGCAGATACGCAGTATTTT. The J gene is TRBJ2-3, the V gene TRBV30; D possibly corresponds to TRBD2 (6 bases). Trimming removed 1 base at V and 4 bases at J, with 12 bases between. The CDR3 is 14 amino acids. CDR1 is GTSNPN and CDR2 is SVGIG in the germline V gene (reference sequence). Based on the CDR3 plus reference TRBV30 and TRBJ2-3, the full variable domain is SQTIHQWPATLVQPVGSPLSLECTVEGTSNPNLYWYRQAAGRGLQLLFYSVGIGQISSEVPQNLSASRPQDRQFILSSKKLLLSDSGFYLCAWSGDSIADTQYFGPGTRLTVL.

This clonotype has at least ten counts. This sequence joins TRBV27 and TRBJ2-7; 7 bases are shared with TRBD1. Germline V gives CDR1 MNHEY, CDR2 SMNVEV (reference sequence). Trimming took 1 base from V and 6 from J; bases not matched to a gene: 9. This CDR3 has 15 residues. This CDR3 reads CASSLFPGTAVEQYF. The CDR3 nucleotides read TGTGCCAGCAGTTTATTCCCCGGGACAGCTGTCGAGCAGTACTTC.

In regard to this clonotype: Compared with germline, one end of the junction differs, possibly owing to a read error. The rearrangement joins TRBV13 to TRBJ2-3; TRBD2 aligns across 12 bases. The CDR3 length is 19 residues. Germline assignment: CDR1 PRHDT and CDR2 FYEKMQ (reference sequence). The CDR3 DNA sequence: TGTGCCTGCAGCTCGCGGACTAGCGGGGCTGGTATGGGCACAGATACGCAGTATTTT. Protein: CACSSRTSGAGMGTDTQYF. The whole variable domain, remainder taken from reference TRBV13 and TRBJ2-3, is AAGVIQSPRHLIKEKRETATLKCYPIPRHDTVYWYQQGPGQDPQFLISFYEKMQSDKGSIPDRFSAQQFSDYHSELNMSSLELGDSALYFCACSSRTSGAGMGTDTQYFGPGTRLTVL.

As regards this clonotype: A read error is likely, as this CDR3 ends without the conserved phenylalanine or tryptophan. The rearrangement links TRBV27 to TRBJ2-6, with D uncertain. Germline loops: CDR1 MNHEY, CDR2 SMNVEV (reference sequence). The V gene lost 6 bases and the J gene lost 0 bases, with 12 bases spanning the gap. The CDR3 loop spans 16 amino acids. In DNA, the CDR3 is TGTGCCAGCAGCCCCCTCGAGAGCTCTGGGGCCAACGTCCTGACTCTC. Its protein product is CASSPLESSGANVLTL.

This clonotype was counted at least ten times. The chain carries TRBV5-1 and TRBJ2-7; 11 nucleotides line up with TRBD2. Germline trimming cut 2 bases from V and 4 bases from J; bases unmatched to any gene: 5. From germline, CDR1 is SGHRS and CDR2 YFSETQ. The CDR3 has 15 amino acids. The CDR3 spells CASSFELAGVYEQYF. The CDR3 DNA sequence: TGCGCCAGCAGCTTCGAACTAGCGGGAGTTTACGAGCAGTACTTC. Based on the CDR3 plus reference TRBV5-1 and TRBJ2-7, the full variable domain is KAGVTQTPRYLIKTRGQQVTLSCSPISGHRSVSWYQQTPGQGLQFLFEYFSETQRNKGNFPGRFSGRQFSNSRSEMNVSTLELGDSALYLCASSFELAGVYEQYFGPGTRLTVT.

This clonotype occurred many times. The rearrangement links TRBV4-3 to TRBJ2-5, with D hard to call. The CDR3 totals 15 residues. The germline V and J ends were trimmed by 0 bases and 1 base, with 9 bases remaining between them. In germline, CDR1 is LGHNA, CDR2 YSLEER. The CDR3 coding sequence is TGCGCCAGCAGCCAAGAGTGGAGCCCCCAAGAGACCCAGTACTTC. This sequence encodes CASSQEWSPQETQYF.

In this sample, this clonotype turned up many times. This chain uses TRBV9 with TRBJ2-5; possibly TRBD1 or TRBD2 for D (5 bases each). Trimming took 0 bases from V and 1 from J, leaving 7 bases between them. The CDR3 loop spans 14 amino acids. The V gene's germline CDR1 is SGDLS and CDR2 YYNGEE. As DNA, the CDR3 is TGTGCCAGCAGCGTAGGAGGGGCCCAAGAGACCCAGTACTTC. Translation gives CASSVGGAQETQYF.

This clonotype was counted ten times or more. The V call is TRBV13, the J call TRBJ2-3; no clear D gene. V was trimmed by 2 bases and J by 3 bases, leaving 6 bases between them. CDR1 is PRHDT, CDR2 FYEKMQ, per germline (reference sequence). There are 13 residues in the CDR3. CDR3: CASSLFQTDTQYF. The DNA of the CDR3 is TGTGCCAGCAGCTTATTCCAGACAGATACGCAGTATTTT.

This clonotype was picked up a small number of times. This chain uses TRBV9 with TRBJ2-1; no clear D. V lost 0 bases and J 6 bases, leaving 13 bases between the germline ends. This CDR3 has 15 amino acids. Germline CDR1 reads SGDLS; CDR2 reads YYNGEE. The DNA of the CDR3 is TGTGCCAGCAGCGTAGCCCCAGAGTGGGGCAATGAGCAGTTCTTC. Its protein product is CASSVAPEWGNEQFF.

This rearrangement joins TRBV5-5 to TRBJ2-6; D perhaps matches TRBD2 (7 bases). In germline, CDR1 is SGHKS, CDR2 YYEKEE (reference sequence). The V end lost 4 bases, the J end lost 0 bases, and 17 bases lay between the germline ends. The CDR3 sequence is 18 residues long. The chain's CDR3 is CASSAEGGRISGANVLTF. The CDR3 coding sequence is TGTGCCAGCAGCGCGGAGGGGGGGCGCATCTCTGGGGCCAACGTCCTGACTTTC. Together with reference TRBV5-5 and TRBJ2-6, the CDR3 gives the full variable domain: DAGVTQSPTHLIKTRGQQVTLRCSPISGHKSVSWYQQVLGQGPQFIFQYYEKEERGRGNFPDRFSARQFPNYSSELNVNALLLGDSALYLCASSAEGGRISGANVLTFGAGSRLTVL.

This clonotype was seen a handful of times. J is TRBJ2-7 and V is TRBV11-2, with TRBD2 matching 12 bases. Germline loops: CDR1 SGHAT, CDR2 FQNNGV. The CDR3 covers 16 residues. V trimming: 3 bases; J trimming: 2 bases; junction bases outside the gene matches: 5. The CDR3 protein is CASSLAWTSGTYEQYF. CDR3 sequence (DNA): TGTGCCAGCAGCTTGGCCTGGACTAGCGGGACCTACGAGCAGTACTTC. Using reference TRBV11-2 and TRBJ2-7 for the parts outside the CDR3, the full variable domain is EAGVAQSPRYKIIEKRQSVAFWCNPISGHATLYWYQQILGQGPKLLIQFQNNGVVDDSQLPKDRFSAERLKGVDSTLKIQPAKLEDSAVYLCASSLAWTSGTYEQYFGPGTRLTVT.

This chain links TRBV4-2 with TRBJ2-7; 7 bases fit TRBD1. The CDR3 consists of 15 residues. Per germline, CDR1 LGHNA and CDR2 YNFKEQ. Losses at the gene ends were 0 bases for V and 3 bases for J; bases not matched to a gene: 5. The CDR3 DNA reads TGTGCCAGCAGCCAAGATATAGGGGGCGTCTACGAGCAGTACTTC. Residues: CASSQDIGGVYEQYF.

The CDR3 bases are TGTGCCAGCAGCCCCCCGACCGGGACAGGGCCCTCCTACGAGCAGTACTTC. It is translated as CASSPPTGTGPSYEQYF. The chain links TRBV7-2 to TRBJ2-7; 9 nucleotides line up with TRBD1. After removal of 5 bases from V and 0 bases from J, the junction contained 11 bases not matched to a gene. The CDR3 runs to 17 residues. The germline gives CDR1 SGHTA, CDR2 FQGNSA.

This clonotype was observed a handful of times. A read error may be the cause here, since a much bigger clone is one base away. The rearrangement links TRBV5-1 to TRBJ2-5; tentatively, D is TRBD2 (6 bases). The germline gives CDR1 SGHRS, CDR2 YFSETQ. This CDR3 contains 14 residues. Trimming stripped 4 bases from V and 2 bases from J, with 12 bases between. The CDR3 protein is CASSIGRGQETQYF. Written as DNA, the CDR3 is TGCGCCAGCAGCATAGGACGGGGGCAAGAGACCCAGTACTTC.